This T cell receptor (beta chain) was obtained from a study of cytomegalovirus exposure and HLA in healthy donors. PCR was performed using 60 Vbeta and 13 Jbeta primers. The table came from immunoSEQ multiplex PCR; TCRdb's copy has only in-frame clones and leaves some out. This table has tens of thousands of clones, around 81% appearing once. Donors were ostensibly healthy at sampling, although undocumented immune exposures were probable. Germline V lookup: CDR1 SGHNT, CDR2 YYREEE (reference sequence). The CDR3 is 15 amino acids. V shed 4 bases and J shed 0 bases, with 13 bases lying between them. The sequence came from a male donor in good health and CMV-seronegative. This chain uses TRBV5-4 with TRBJ1-1; perhaps TRBD1 as D (5 bases). The sequencing sample was made of PBMCs. The CDR3 spells CASSQEPTVNTEAFF. CDR3 DNA: TGTGCCAGCAGCCAAGAACCGACAGTGAACACTGAAGCTTTCTTT.